The following is a T cell receptor (beta chain) sequence with its context. HTBI primers from iRepertoire and Arm-PCR of CDR3 regions yielded the TCR beta libraries. In TCRdb, the multiplex PCR reads were re-called with MiXCR into one record per CDR3 protein. The sample holds around 470,000 distinct CDR3 sequences, around 15% seen once. The time point here: newly diagnosed GD, antithyroid drugs for less than 3 months. The authors made the TCR library using RNA they extracted from PBMCs. The data stem from a study of regulatory T cells in long-lasting Graves disease. Germline CDR1 reads SQVTM; CDR2 reads ANQGSEA. CDR3 length equals 16 residues. The V and J ends lost 4 bases and 1 base respectively, with 19 bases between them. Separately, the same data were catalogued under a study of T cells in Graves' hyperthyroidism and ophthalmopathy. That investigation notes: The HTBI primer set drove a first-round RT-PCR of the TCR CDR3.

This TCR derives from a woman aged 50 to 60 with Graves disease. This chain uses TRBV29-1 with TRBJ1-1, with a possible D match to TRBD1 (6 bases). The sample was peripheral blood mononuclear cells (PBMCs), taken at new diagnosis, from a patient treated with antithyroid drugs. CDR3: CSVGGARGQSNTEAFF. DNA for the CDR3: TGCAGCGTTGGGGGGGCGAGGGGCCAATCGAACACTGAAGCTTTCTTT.